This T cell receptor beta chain was sequenced during a study of cytomegalovirus exposure and HLA in healthy donors. PCR primers comprised 60 Vbeta and 13 Jbeta primers. Using immunoSEQ multiplex PCR, the repertoire was profiled, and TCRdb retains in-frame clones only, with some absent. The sample lists over 85,000 clones; under 85% were seen once. Trimming stripped 3 bases from V and 1 base from J, with 13 bases between. The length of the CDR3 is 15 residues. CDR1 SGDLS and CDR2 YYNGEE come from the germline V gene. The TCR was taken from a man aged 25-45 years in good health and CMV-seropositive. This chain connects TRBV9 to TRBJ1-1; a possible D gene is TRBD1 (5 bases). Sequenced input: PBMCs. CDR3 bases: TGTGCCAGCAGCGAGGAGGGGACGGCGAACACTGAAGCTTTCTTT. This codes for CASSEEGTANTEAFF. Combining the CDR3 with reference TRBV9 and TRBJ1-1 gives the whole variable domain DSGVTQTPKHLITATGQRVTLRCSPRSGDLSVYWYQQSLDQGLQFLIQYYNGEERAKGNILERFSAQQFPDLHSELNLSSLELGDSALYFCASSEEGTANTEAFFGQGTRLTVV.